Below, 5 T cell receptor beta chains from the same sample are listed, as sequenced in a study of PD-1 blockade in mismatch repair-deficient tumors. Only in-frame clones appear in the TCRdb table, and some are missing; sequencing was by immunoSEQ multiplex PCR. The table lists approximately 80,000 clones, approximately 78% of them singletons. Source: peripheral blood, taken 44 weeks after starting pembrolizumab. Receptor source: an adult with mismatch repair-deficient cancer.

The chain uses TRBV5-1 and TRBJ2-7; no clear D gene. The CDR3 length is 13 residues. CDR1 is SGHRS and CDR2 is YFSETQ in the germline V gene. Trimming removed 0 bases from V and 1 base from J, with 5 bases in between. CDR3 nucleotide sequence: TGCGCCAGCAGCTTGGCCAGTTCCTACGAGCAGTACTTC. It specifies CASSLASSYEQYF.

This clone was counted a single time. The CDR3 DNA reads as TGTGCCAGCAGTTTAGTGGCGCAGGAAGAGACCCAGTACTTC. It codes for CASSLVAQEETQYF. The rearrangement joins TRBV28 to TRBJ2-5; no reliable D call. The CDR3 consists of 14 residues. V shed 2 bases and J shed 3 bases, with 10 bases lying between them. From germline, CDR1 is MDHEN and CDR2 SYDVKM.

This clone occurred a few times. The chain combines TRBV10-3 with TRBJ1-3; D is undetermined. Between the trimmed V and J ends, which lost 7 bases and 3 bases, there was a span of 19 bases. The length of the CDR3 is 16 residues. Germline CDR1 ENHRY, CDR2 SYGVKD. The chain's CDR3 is CAITPGVKGFGNTIYF. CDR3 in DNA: TGTGCCATCACTCCCGGTGTTAAGGGATTTGGAAACACCATATATTTT.

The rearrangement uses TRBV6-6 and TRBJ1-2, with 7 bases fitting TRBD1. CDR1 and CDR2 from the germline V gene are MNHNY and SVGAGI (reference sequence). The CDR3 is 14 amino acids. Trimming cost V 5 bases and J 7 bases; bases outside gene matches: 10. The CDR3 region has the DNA TGTGCCAGCAGTACGCCCAGGGGGGCCGGTGGCTACACCTTC. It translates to CASSTPRGAGGYTF.

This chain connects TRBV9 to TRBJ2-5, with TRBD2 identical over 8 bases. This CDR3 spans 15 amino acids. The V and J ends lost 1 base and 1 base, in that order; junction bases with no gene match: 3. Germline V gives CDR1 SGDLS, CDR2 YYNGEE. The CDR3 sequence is CASSVSGGTQETQYF. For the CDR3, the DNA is TGTGCCAGCAGCGTATCGGGGGGGACCCAAGAGACCCAGTACTTC.